Below are 4 T cell receptor beta chains sequenced from a single sample in a study of blood T cell repertoires in COVID-19. Profiled with immunoSEQ multiplex PCR; TCRdb holds only in-frame clones, not every one. The sample lists more than 200,000 clones, about nine tenths occurring once. The sequencing input was peripheral blood. These receptors came from a man between 65 and 85 years old with acute or convalescent COVID-19.

The chain links TRBV6-2 or TRBV6-3 to TRBJ2-7, with 8 bases lining up with TRBD1. The CDR3 sequence is 14 residues long. The germline gives CDR1 MNHEY, CDR2 SVGEGT. Unmatched junction bases numbered 4, after V lost 6 bases and J lost 0 bases. The CDR3, as DNA: TGTGCCAGCAGCGGACAGGGATTCTCCTACGAGCAGTACTTC. It translates to CASSGQGFSYEQYF.

The chain recombines TRBV28 with TRBJ1-4, with a possible D match to TRBD1 (6 bases). The length of the CDR3 is 16 residues. The V gene's germline CDR1 is MDHEN and CDR2 SYDVKM. Trimming took off 5 bases at V and 8 bases at J, with 21 bases between the two ends. DNA for the CDR3: TGTGCCAGCAGTAGTTGGGGAACACAGGGAAAAGAAAAACTGTTTTTT. Translation gives CASSSWGTQGKEKLFF.

This chain joins TRBV28 and TRBJ1-5; weak D call: TRBD1 (6 bases). This CDR3 contains 13 residues. V lost 6 bases and J 3 bases, leaving 9 bases between the germline ends. Looked up from germline, CDR1 is MDHEN and CDR2 is SYDVKM. The DNA for the CDR3 is TGTGCCAGCAGACAGGGTCTCAATCAGCCCCAGCATTTT. As protein: CASRQGLNQPQHF.

V and J are TRBV7-2 and TRBJ2-7; 10 bases are a match to TRBD1. Germline V gene data show CDR1 as SGHTA and CDR2 as FQGNSA. The length of the CDR3 is 16 residues. Trimming cost V 3 bases and J 0 bases; bases outside gene matches: 5. The CDR3 region has the DNA TGTGCCAGCAGCTTTCAGACAGGGGGCAGCTCCTACGAGCAGTACTTC. Residues: CASSFQTGGSSYEQYF.